This TCR beta chain was captured by sequencing in a study of vaccination and CD4 T cells after COVID-19. Across the whole study: At days 161 to 241 and at day 14 post-vaccination, a few convalescent patients were sampled. SARS-CoV-2, HCoV-NL63, HCoV-OC43 and HCoV-229E supplied the overlapping spike peptides used to stimulate cells. Whole-study results and caveats: Analysis of convalescent patients found that 304 of 307 vaccine-specific clones were spike mono-reactive.

Of note for this clonotype: No antigen is known for it.

An Oncomine TCR Beta short-read assay was used to sequence the DNA from cultured CD4+ T cells. Each CDR3 protein is one row after TCRdb ran MiXCR on the PCR reads. This table has about 24,000 distinct CDR3 sequences, 30% appearing once. Time point noted: late sampling 161 to 241 days after vaccination in a few convalescent patients. The sample's treatment: roughly 10-day PBMC culture with coronavirus spike peptide pools or control peptides (ViraFEST assay). Around 2 million PBMCs per well were cultured with 8.5 to 10 IU/ml IL-2 and about 9.7 ug/ml peptide pools. V lost 2 bases to trimming and J lost 2 bases; unmatched junction nucleotides: 0. The length of the CDR3 is 15 residues. The germline CDR1 and CDR2 sequences are MRHNA and SNTAGT.

V and J are TRBV6-4 and TRBJ1-5; 10 bases are shared with TRBD1. The sample here was CD4+ T cells from blood, cultured in vitro, taken about 7 months after SARS-CoV-2 vaccination. This sequence originates from a human donor who had recovered from COVID-19. CDR3: CASSDGTGGNQPQHF. Here the CDR3 DNA reads TGTGCCAGCAGTGACGGGACAGGGGGCAATCAGCCCCAGCATTTT.